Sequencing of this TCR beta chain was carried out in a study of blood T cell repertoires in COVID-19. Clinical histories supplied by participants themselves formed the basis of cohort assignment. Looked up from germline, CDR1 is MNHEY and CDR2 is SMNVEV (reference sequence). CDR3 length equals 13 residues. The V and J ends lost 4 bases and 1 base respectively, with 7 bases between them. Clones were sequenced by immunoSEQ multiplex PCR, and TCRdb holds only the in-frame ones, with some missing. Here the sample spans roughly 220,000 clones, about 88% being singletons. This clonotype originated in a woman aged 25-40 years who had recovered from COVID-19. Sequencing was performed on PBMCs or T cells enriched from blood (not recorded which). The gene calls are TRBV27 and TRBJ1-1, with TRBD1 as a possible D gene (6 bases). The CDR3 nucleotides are TGTGCCAGCAGTTGGACAGAGAACACTGAAGCTTTCTTT. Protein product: CASSWTENTEAFF.